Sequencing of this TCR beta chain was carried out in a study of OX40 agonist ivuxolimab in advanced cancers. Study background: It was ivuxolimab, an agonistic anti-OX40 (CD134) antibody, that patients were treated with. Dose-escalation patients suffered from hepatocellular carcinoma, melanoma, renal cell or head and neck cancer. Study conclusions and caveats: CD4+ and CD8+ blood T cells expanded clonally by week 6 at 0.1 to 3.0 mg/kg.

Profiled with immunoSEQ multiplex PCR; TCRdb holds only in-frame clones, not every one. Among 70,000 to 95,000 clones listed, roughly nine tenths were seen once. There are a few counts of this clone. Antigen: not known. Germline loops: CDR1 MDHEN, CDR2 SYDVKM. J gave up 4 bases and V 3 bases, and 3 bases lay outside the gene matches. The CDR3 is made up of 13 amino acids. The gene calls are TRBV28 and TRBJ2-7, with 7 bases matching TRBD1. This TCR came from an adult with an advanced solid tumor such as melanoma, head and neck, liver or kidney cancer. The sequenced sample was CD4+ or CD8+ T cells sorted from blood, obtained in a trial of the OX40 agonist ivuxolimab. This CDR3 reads CASSLGQFYEQYF. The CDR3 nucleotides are TGTGCCAGCAGTTTGGGACAGTTTTACGAGCAGTACTTC.